Shown below are 22 T cell receptor beta chains from a single sample sequenced in a study of cytomegalovirus exposure and HLA in healthy donors. The PCR employed 60 Vbeta primers together with 13 Jbeta primers. The method was immunoSEQ multiplex PCR; TCRdb's version includes in-frame clones alone and lacks a portion of them. This table holds about 160,000 clones, 70% to 80% found once. What was sequenced was PBMCs. These receptors originate from a man between 25 and 39 years old in good health and CMV-seronegative.

V and J are TRBV5-1 and TRBJ2-1; the D gene is possibly TRBD1 (6 bases). The CDR3 sequence is 14 residues long. Germline CDR1 is SGHRS and CDR2 is YFSETQ. V lost 2 bases to trimming and J lost 2 bases, with 8 bases between them. CDR3 DNA sequence: TGCGCCAGCAGCTTCACAGGGACCTACAATGAGCAGTTCTTC. Amino acid sequence: CASSFTGTYNEQFF.

The chain combines TRBV11-2 with TRBJ2-7, with TRBD2 matching over 15 bases. The germline V gene encodes CDR1 SGHAT and CDR2 FQNNGV. The CDR3 loop spans 15 amino acids. V gave up 7 bases and J gave up 5 bases; unmatched junction bases: 6. CDR3 sequence: CASNPGLAGGHEQYF. The CDR3 coding sequence is TGTGCCAGCAATCCGGGACTAGCGGGAGGCCACGAGCAGTACTTC.

The V call is TRBV19, the J call TRBJ2-1; 8 bases match TRBD2. V lost 2 bases and J lost 1; bases outside the gene matches: 4. CDR1 LNHDA and CDR2 SQIVND come from the germline V gene (reference sequence). The CDR3 consists of 16 residues. For the CDR3, the DNA is TGTGCCAGTAGTATATTTGCGGGGGGATCCTACAATGAGCAGTTCTTC. Its translation is CASSIFAGGSYNEQFF.

V is TRBV18 and J is TRBJ1-5; D not resolved. Trimming left V 6 bases short and J 3 bases short, with 15 bases between. CDR3 length: 15 residues. The germline V gene encodes CDR1 KGHSH and CDR2 LQKENI. The CDR3 sequence: CASSRDSVDNQPQHF. The CDR3 DNA is TGTGCCAGCTCCCGGGATTCGGTGGACAATCAGCCCCAGCATTTT.

The chain links TRBV5-1 to TRBJ1-2; no reliable D call. The CDR3 is 13 residues long. The germline V gene has CDR1 SGHRS and CDR2 YFSETQ. Trimming took off 0 bases at V and 5 bases at J, with 8 bases between the two ends. The CDR3 nucleotides read TGCGCCAGCAGCTTGGCGACGGAGTATGGCTACACCTTC. Encoded protein: CASSLATEYGYTF.

The chain's CDR3 is CASSLAGGTNEQFF. CDR3 DNA sequence: TGTGCCAGCAGCCTAGCGGGGGGGACCAATGAGCAGTTCTTC. The V call is TRBV6-1, the J call TRBJ2-1; 12 bases agree with TRBD2. Germline V gene sequence: CDR1 MNHNS, CDR2 SASEGT. This CDR3 comprises 14 residues. Unmatched junction bases numbered 3, after V lost 6 bases and J lost 6 bases.

There are a few counts of this clone. The chain recombines TRBV28 with TRBJ2-7; D ambiguous. CDR3 length equals 13 residues. V was shortened by 4 bases and J by 1 base, with 8 bases between the two germline ends. Germline loops: CDR1 MDHEN, CDR2 SYDVKM. CDR3: CASSSYRSYEQYF. CDR3 nucleotide sequence: TGTGCCAGCAGTTCTTACAGATCCTACGAGCAGTACTTC.

The chain has TRBV28 and TRBJ2-7, with 8 bases fitting TRBD2. With 5 bases clipped from V and 2 bases from J, the junction kept 8 bases outside the gene matches. Germline CDR1 and CDR2: MDHEN and SYDVKM. The CDR3 is 15 residues long. The CDR3 nucleotides read TGTGCCAGCAGTCCTACCTCGGGAGGGCCCTACGAGCAGTACTTC. As protein: CASSPTSGGPYEQYF.

The chain employs TRBV28 and TRBJ1-2; the match to TRBD1 covers 7 bases. In germline, CDR1 is MDHEN, CDR2 SYDVKM. The CDR3 has 17 amino acids. Trimming took 4 bases from V and 7 from J; bases not matched to a gene: 18. The CDR3 spells CASSSVRRGPDDFGYTF. In DNA, the CDR3 is TGTGCCAGCAGTTCGGTCCGGAGGGGGCCGGATGACTTTGGCTACACCTTC.

The genes are TRBV7-2 and TRBJ2-5, with 7 positions matching TRBD2. The CDR3 has 15 residues. Trimming removed 6 bases from V and 1 base from J; junction bases left unmatched: 8. CDR1 and CDR2 (germline): SGHTA, FQGNSA. In DNA form, the CDR3 reads TGTGCCAGCAGTTCCGGGGGGACGATCCAAGAGACCCAGTACTTC. Its translation is CASSSGGTIQETQYF.

This sequence joins TRBV11-3 and TRBJ2-7; 8 bases are shared with TRBD1. Germline lookup yields CDR1 SGHNT and CDR2 YENEEA. J lost 3 bases, V lost 1 base, and 2 bases had no gene match. This CDR3 spans 14 amino acids. DNA of the CDR3: TGTGCCAGCAGCTTAGGGACAGGGTACTACGAGCAGTACTTC. The encoded protein is CASSLGTGYYEQYF.

The chain employs TRBV5-4 and TRBJ2-7; no clear D gene. The V end lost 0 bases, the J end lost 0 bases, and 7 bases lay between the germline ends. This CDR3 contains 14 residues. Germline V gives CDR1 SGHNT, CDR2 YYREEE (reference sequence). The CDR3 nucleotides read TGTGCCAGCAGCTTGGATCTCTTCTCCTACGAGCAGTACTTC. As protein: CASSLDLFSYEQYF.

The chain employs TRBV11-2 and TRBJ1-1; D remains ambiguous. The V and J ends lost 1 base and 1 base respectively, with 10 bases between them. The CDR3 is 15 amino acids. Looked up from germline, CDR1 is SGHAT and CDR2 is FQNNGV. The CDR3 bases are TGTGCCAGCAGCTTAGGGCCGCACCAGAACACTGAAGCTTTCTTT. Translation: CASSLGPHQNTEAFF.

About this clone: The junction departs from the called germline gene at one end, perhaps through a read error. The chain employs TRBV20-1 and TRBJ1-1; weak D call: TRBD1 (6 bases). Germline CDR1 is DFQATT and CDR2 is SNEGSKA (reference sequence). The CDR3 is 9 amino acids. CDR3 nucleotide sequence: TGCAGTGCAGAAAAGACAGGTACCTTT. Amino acids: CSAEKTGTF.

The rearrangement links TRBV7-9 to TRBJ2-5; 7 nucleotides match TRBD1. V was pared by 5 bases and J by 4 bases, with 4 bases of the junction left unmatched. The CDR3 is 13 residues long. From germline, CDR1 is SEHNR and CDR2 FQNEAQ (reference sequence). CDR3 nucleotides: TGTGCCAGCAGCGCGACAGGGAGAGAGACCCAGTACTTC. This codes for CASSATGRETQYF.

The chain uses TRBV30 and TRBJ1-2; TRBD1 matches 8 bases. With 8 bases clipped from V and 10 bases from J, the junction kept 12 bases outside the gene matches. The CDR3 consists of 12 residues. Per germline, CDR1 GTSNPN and CDR2 SVGIG (reference sequence). DNA for the CDR3: TGTGCCGCCGTGACAGGGGAAGAAAACTACACCTTC. Translating gives CAAVTGEENYTF.

This clone was recorded once. This rearrangement joins TRBV28 to TRBJ1-1, with TRBD1 identical over 11 bases. CDR1 MDHEN and CDR2 SYDVKM come from the germline V gene. The CDR3 spans 18 residues. V lost 3 bases to trimming and J lost 5 bases; unmatched junction nucleotides: 14. The CDR3 loop is CASSFPAGTGGIFTEAFF. The CDR3 DNA reads as TGTGCCAGCAGTTTTCCGGCCGGGACAGGGGGAATATTTACTGAAGCTTTCTTT.

The gene calls are TRBV18 and TRBJ1-2, with 8 bases identical to TRBD1. This CDR3 is built from 14 residues. With 0 bases clipped from V and 5 bases from J, the junction kept 2 bases outside the gene matches. In germline, CDR1 is KGHSH, CDR2 LQKENI. The CDR3 spells CASSPPGTGYGYTF. The CDR3 coding sequence is TGTGCCAGCTCACCACCCGGGACAGGTTATGGCTACACCTTC.

The rearrangement uses TRBV14 and TRBJ2-2; D is possibly TRBD2 (5 bases). The V end was cut by 8 bases, the J end by 1 base, with 11 bases between. The CDR3 loop spans 14 amino acids. Germline V CDR1 and CDR2: SGHDN, FVKESK. CDR3 bases: TGTGCCAGCGCGCAGCGGAAGAACACCGGGGAGCTGTTTTTT. This codes for CASAQRKNTGELFF.

V and J are TRBV4-3 and TRBJ2-1; TRBD1 aligns across 8 bases. There are 18 residues in the CDR3. J was trimmed by 6 bases and V by 1 base; bases with no gene match: 14. CDR1 is LGHNA and CDR2 is YSLEER in the germline V gene. CDR3 protein: CASSQGGRGFRGLNEQFF. The CDR3 region has the DNA TGCGCCAGCAGCCAAGGGGGGCGGGGTTTCAGGGGGCTCAATGAGCAGTTCTTC.

The gene calls are TRBV9 and TRBJ1-5, with 7 bases identical to TRBD1. The germline gives CDR1 SGDLS, CDR2 YYNGEE. V lost 3 bases, J lost 0 bases, and 3 bases stayed unmatched. This CDR3 region has 15 residues. Here the CDR3 DNA reads TGTGCCAGCAGCGCGACAGGGAATAGCAATCAGCCCCAGCATTTT. Amino acids: CASSATGNSNQPQHF.

J is TRBJ2-3 and V is TRBV15, with TRBD2 identical over 12 bases. The CDR3 totals 19 residues. Germline CDR1 is LNHNV and CDR2 is YYDKDF (reference sequence). V dropped 0 bases and J dropped 1; count of bases not matched to a gene: 8. The CDR3 region has the DNA TGTGCCACCAGCAGAGATCAGGGGACTAGCGGGTGGGGCACAGATACGCAGTATTTT. It yields the protein CATSRDQGTSGWGTDTQYF.